This TCR beta chain comes out of a study of cytomegalovirus exposure and HLA in healthy donors. Although they were nominally healthy when sampled, donors likely had unrecorded immune exposures. This clone has only a few counts. Its target is unknown. The PCR employed 60 Vbeta primers together with 13 Jbeta primers. Generated by immunoSEQ multiplex PCR, the TCRdb table keeps only in-frame clones and is missing some. In the table there are 130,000 to 150,000 clones, 60% to 80% of which are singletons. Points from the study as a whole: Some public TCRs appeared in many individuals, while most sequences were rare.

The receptor was isolated from a male donor in good health and CMV-seronegative. Input material: PBMCs.

The DNA for the CDR3 is TGTGCCAGCAGCGCACTAGCGGGAGGGTCAGATACGCAGTATTTT. Its protein is CASSALAGGSDTQYF. The rearrangement links TRBV2 to TRBJ2-3, with 13 bases identical to TRBD2. CDR1 is SNHLY and CDR2 is FYNNEI in the germline V gene. The CDR3 is made up of 15 amino acids. J gave up 4 bases and V 6 bases, and 4 bases lay outside the gene matches.